This entry concerns a single TCR beta chain. No antigen is known for it. This CDR3 is 16 amino acids long. V shed 6 bases and J 3 bases; nucleotides not matched to a gene: 11. Germline CDR1 MNHNY, CDR2 SVGAGI (reference sequence). This sample was included in a study of shared clonotypes between healthy human individuals. A deep-level run was used for the assay. The data were produced by immunoSEQ multiplex PCR, yet TCRdb's version contains in-frame clones alone and is incomplete. The table shows 950,000 to 1,100,000 clones, with about 80% occurring only once. CD4+ cell separation produced CD45RA+ naive and CD45RA-negative memory subsets. Findings and limits, study-wide: In several donors, around 5% of naive CD4 clonotypes appeared in common. On the whole, naive subsets had larger estimated richness than memory subsets had.

The source of this sequence is a man aged 18-30 years in good health. Some clones in this sample may be carry-over from other donors' samples. The V call is TRBV6-6, the J call TRBJ2-1; TRBD1 matches at 7 bases. Sequencing was performed on memory CD4+ T cells from PBMCs. The sample's subset: CD45RA-negative fraction. The CDR3 DNA reads TGTGCCAGCAGACGACCCGGGACAGCAAACTACAATGAGCAGTTCTTC. It specifies CASRRPGTANYNEQFF.